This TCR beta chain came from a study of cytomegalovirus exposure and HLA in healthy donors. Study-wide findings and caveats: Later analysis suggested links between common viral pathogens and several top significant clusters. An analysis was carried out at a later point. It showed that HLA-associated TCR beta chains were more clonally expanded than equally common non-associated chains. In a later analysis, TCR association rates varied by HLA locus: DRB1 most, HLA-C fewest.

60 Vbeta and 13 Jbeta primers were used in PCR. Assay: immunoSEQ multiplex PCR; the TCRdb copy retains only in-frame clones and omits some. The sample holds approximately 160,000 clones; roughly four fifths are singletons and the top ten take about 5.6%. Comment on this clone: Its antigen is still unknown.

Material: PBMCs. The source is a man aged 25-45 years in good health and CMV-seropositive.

CDR3 DNA sequence: TGTGCCAGCAGCTCAGGGGGCCGGGACAGCTTCTATGGCTACACCTTC. This translates into CASSSGGRDSFYGYTF. V and J are TRBV11-2 and TRBJ1-2; 8 bases map to TRBD1. V gave up 4 bases and J gave up 4 bases; unmatched junction bases: 11. The CDR3 has 16 amino acids. The germline gives CDR1 SGHAT, CDR2 FQNNGV.